Presented here are 30 T cell receptor beta chains from one specimen sequenced in a study of CD8 T cells in ankylosing spondylitis. Study-wide points: Typical of ankylosing spondylitis blood, it appeared, was a TCR beta motif of eight highly homologous variants.

For these TCRs, the target antigens are not known. TCRdb re-called the 5' RACE reads with MiXCR, one entry per CDR3 protein. This sample has approximately 520,000 distinct CDR3 sequences, with approximately 5% found just once. Sequencing was performed on blood, either unsorted or a sorted T cell fraction (not recorded which). The origin of the receptors is a male donor with ankylosing spondylitis.

This clonotype was seen many times. This chain connects TRBV5-1 to TRBJ1-2; no reliable D call. CDR3 length equals 14 residues. Germline V gene sequence: CDR1 SGHRS, CDR2 YFSETQ. Trimming removed 4 bases at V and 1 base at J, with 11 bases between. CDR3 DNA sequence: TGCGCCAGCAGCGCCGGATGGAGTAACTATGGCTACACCTTC. This sequence encodes CASSAGWSNYGYTF.

In its sample, this clonotype was seen a few times. The rearrangement joins TRBV11-3 to TRBJ2-7; tentative D call: TRBD1 (6 bases). The CDR3 consists of 13 residues. Per the germline V gene, CDR1 is SGHNT and CDR2 is YENEEA. Trimming cost V 4 bases and J 6 bases, with 13 bases left between them. CDR3 DNA: TGTGCCAGCAGCTCCTACAGGGCCGGCGAGCAGTACTTC. It codes for CASSSYRAGEQYF.

This clonotype was seen ten or more times. The V call is TRBV9, the J call TRBJ2-2; D possibly corresponds to TRBD1 (5 bases). Germline-derived CDR1 and CDR2 are SGDLS and YYNGEE. V dropped 4 bases and J dropped 6 bases, with 22 bases sitting between them. This CDR3 contains 17 residues. CDR3 in amino acids: CASSPRQFLLVPGELFF. Written as DNA, the CDR3 is TGTGCCAGCAGCCCCCGACAGTTTCTGTTGGTCCCCGGGGAGCTGTTTTTT. Using reference TRBV9 and TRBJ2-2 for the parts outside the CDR3, the full variable domain is DSGVTQTPKHLITATGQRVTLRCSPRSGDLSVYWYQQSLDQGLQFLIQYYNGEERAKGNILERFSAQQFPDLHSELNLSSLELGDSALYFCASSPRQFLLVPGELFFGEGSRLTVL.

This clonotype has at least ten counts. The gene calls are TRBV6-2 or TRBV6-3 and TRBJ2-2; 15 nucleotides line up with TRBD2. The CDR3 is made up of 19 amino acids. V lost 5 bases, J lost 6 bases, and 13 bases stayed unmatched. Germline CDR1 reads MNHEY; CDR2 reads SVGEGT. The CDR3 spells CASSPRGLAGGYAPGELFF. Here the CDR3 DNA reads TGTGCCAGCAGTCCCCGGGGACTAGCGGGGGGCTACGCCCCCGGGGAGCTGTTTTTT.

This clonotype was detected many times. The chain's CDR3 is CASSYSDRDEQYF. The CDR3 bases are TGTGCCAGCAGTTACTCGGACAGGGACGAGCAGTACTTC. V and J are TRBV6-2 or TRBV6-3 and TRBJ2-7; 8 bases align to TRBD1. The V and J ends lost 0 bases and 5 bases, in that order; junction bases with no gene match: 0. The CDR3 runs 13 residues. Germline V CDR1 and CDR2: MNHEY, SVGEGT.

The sample holds many counts of this clonotype. This chain connects TRBV12-3 or TRBV12-4 to TRBJ1-4; D is possibly TRBD1 (5 bases). V was pared by 0 bases and J by 3 bases, with 8 bases between. The CDR3 loop spans 15 amino acids. CDR3 sequence: CASSLAQGPNEKLFF. CDR3 in DNA: TGTGCCAGCAGTTTAGCTCAGGGTCCTAATGAAAAACTGTTTTTT.

Ten or more counts support this clonotype. V gene TRBV6-2 or TRBV6-3 combines with J gene TRBJ2-3; no clear D gene. The CDR3 contains 14 residues. The V end was cut by 6 bases, the J end by 3 bases, with 13 bases between. From germline, CDR1 is MNHEY and CDR2 SVGEGT. CDR3: CASSGAYLTDTQYF. In nucleotides, the CDR3 is TGTGCCAGCAGCGGAGCTTACTTGACAGATACGCAGTATTTT.

Many counts were recorded for this clonotype. The junction and the germline gene differ at one end; a read error may be behind it. The V and J genes are TRBV5-1 and TRBJ1-2, with a tentative D call TRBD1 (5 bases). CDR1 SGHRS and CDR2 YFSETQ come from the germline V gene. This CDR3 has 14 residues. The CDR3 loop reads CASSLSSGNYGYTF. DNA for the CDR3: TGTGCCAGCAGTTTATCCTCAGGGAACTATGGCTACACCTTC.

This clonotype was observed a handful of times. The gene calls are TRBV7-2 and TRBJ2-5, with D possibly being TRBD1 or TRBD2 (5 bases each). Trimming stripped 6 bases from V and 5 bases from J, with 19 bases between. Germline V gives CDR1 SGHTA, CDR2 FQGNSA. CDR3 length equals 15 residues. CDR3 DNA: TGTGCCAGCAGTCCCATAATAGTTGAGGGGGAGACCCAGTACTTC. Translation gives CASSPIIVEGETQYF.

This clonotype showed up many times. The V call is TRBV20-1, the J call TRBJ1-1; the D gene is possibly TRBD1 (6 bases). Germline V gene data show CDR1 as DFQATT and CDR2 as SNEGSKA (reference sequence). V was shortened by 3 bases and J by 5 bases, with 19 bases between the two germline ends. The CDR3 loop spans 15 amino acids. The CDR3 loop reads CSARGGQGIKTEAFF. The CDR3 DNA reads as TGCAGTGCTAGGGGGGGGCAGGGGATAAAGACTGAAGCTTTCTTT.

This clonotype was observed at least ten times. The chain has TRBV6-1 and TRBJ2-1, with 8 bases matching TRBD1. Trimming took 5 bases from V and 1 from J; bases not matched to a gene: 4. The germline gives CDR1 MNHNS, CDR2 SASEGT. The CDR3 is 15 residues long. The CDR3 region is CASSPTGASYNEQFF. The CDR3 nucleotides read TGTGCCAGCAGTCCGACAGGGGCTTCCTACAATGAGCAGTTCTTC.

This clonotype was found a few times. This sequence joins TRBV10-3 and TRBJ2-2, with D possibly being TRBD1 or TRBD2 (5 bases each). The CDR3 loop spans 12 amino acids. V lost 11 bases to trimming and J lost 5 bases, with 12 bases between them. CDR1 is ENHRY, CDR2 SYGVKD, per germline. DNA for the CDR3: TGTGCCGTTCGAGGGGTGACCGGGGAGCTGTTTTTT. Protein: CAVRGVTGELFF.

This clonotype was counted at least ten times. The CDR3 nucleotides are TGCGCCAGCAGCCAAGGCCCGGGACTAGGAAGCACAGATACGCAGTATTTT. This gives the protein CASSQGPGLGSTDTQYF. The chain carries TRBV4-3 and TRBJ2-3; 8 bases map to TRBD2. The CDR3 spans 17 residues. Germline loops: CDR1 LGHNA, CDR2 YSLEER. The V and J ends lost 1 base and 0 bases, in that order; junction bases with no gene match: 6.

This clonotype was counted a few times. The V gene is TRBV5-1, the J gene TRBJ2-2, with D uncertain. Germline V gives CDR1 SGHRS, CDR2 YFSETQ. The CDR3 is 14 amino acids. Trimming took off 7 bases at V and 10 bases at J, with 20 bases between the two ends. CDR3 region: CASVDERVGMELFF. CDR3 nucleotides: TGCGCCAGCGTCGACGAAAGGGTTGGAATGGAGCTGTTTTTT.

This clonotype was counted a few times. The chain recombines TRBV4-3 with TRBJ2-1; 8 nucleotides align to TRBD2. Trimming removed 5 bases from V and 5 bases from J; junction bases left unmatched: 8. The CDR3 runs 15 residues. The germline V gene encodes CDR1 LGHNA and CDR2 YSLEER. This chain's CDR3 is CASSDFSGDDNEQFF. Here the CDR3 DNA reads TGCGCCAGCAGCGACTTTAGCGGGGATGACAATGAGCAGTTCTTC.

This chain uses TRBV6-1 with TRBJ1-6, with D possibly being TRBD1 (6 bases). The CDR3 spans 15 residues. Germline V lookup: CDR1 MNHNS, CDR2 SASEGT. Trimming cost V 1 base and J 3 bases, with 7 bases left between them. CDR3 protein: CASSEVGGYNSPLHF. CDR3 bases: TGTGCCAGCAGTGAAGTAGGGGGCTATAATTCACCCCTCCACTTT.

This clonotype was found many times. The V gene is TRBV15, the J gene TRBJ1-5; perhaps TRBD1 as D (6 bases). V lost 8 bases and J lost 1, with 12 bases in between. The CDR3 covers 14 residues. The germline gives CDR1 LNHNV, CDR2 YYDKDF (reference sequence). This CDR3 is CATGRTASNQPQHF. CDR3 bases: TGTGCCACCGGACGGACAGCGAGCAATCAGCCCCAGCATTTT.

In its sample, this clonotype was seen many times. The chain combines TRBV20-1 with TRBJ2-2; D gene ambiguous. The CDR3 has 13 amino acids. Germline CDR1 reads DFQATT; CDR2 reads SNEGSKA (reference sequence). Between the trimmed V and J ends, which lost 3 bases and 2 bases, there was a span of 7 bases. The CDR3 sequence is CSARGSNTGELFF. The CDR3 nucleotides read TGCAGTGCTAGGGGGTCCAACACCGGGGAGCTGTTTTTT.

Ten or more counts support this clonotype. The CDR3 sequence is CASRRTPYNSPLHF. Written as DNA, the CDR3 is TGTGCCAGCAGGAGGACACCGTATAATTCACCCCTCCACTTT. The J gene is TRBJ1-6, the V gene TRBV28; weak D call: TRBD1 (5 bases). The CDR3 sequence is 14 residues long. Trimming shortened V by 6 bases and J by 4 bases, and 10 bases separated the two germline ends. Germline V gene sequence: CDR1 MDHEN, CDR2 SYDVKM. Looking up the rest from reference TRBV28 and TRBJ1-6 gives the full variable domain: DVKVTQSSRYLVKRTGEKVFLECVQDMDHENMFWYRQDPGLGLRLIYFSYDVKMKEKGDIPEGYSVSREKKERFSLILESASTNQTSMYLCASRRTPYNSPLHFGNGTRLTVT.

This clonotype was seen at least ten times. The chain recombines TRBV5-1 with TRBJ1-1; no firm D call. V lost 1 base to trimming and J lost 1 base, with 11 bases between them. Germline V lookup: CDR1 SGHRS, CDR2 YFSETQ. This CDR3 is built from 15 residues. CDR3: CASSLTRTRNTEAFF. For the CDR3, the DNA is TGCGCCAGCAGCTTGACAAGGACCAGGAACACTGAAGCTTTCTTT.

This clonotype has ten or more counts. This chain uses TRBV25-1 with TRBJ2-2; D remains ambiguous. From germline, CDR1 is MGHDK and CDR2 SYGVNS. With 8 bases removed from V and 3 bases from J, the gap between germline ends came to 7 bases. This CDR3 has 12 amino acids. CDR3 sequence: CASGYDTGELFF. CDR3 nucleotide sequence: TGTGCCAGCGGGTATGACACCGGGGAGCTGTTTTTT.

This clonotype was seen ten or more times. The rearrangement joins TRBV25-1 to TRBJ1-5; possible D gene TRBD1, 5 bases. The CDR3 runs to 16 residues. V lost 5 bases and J 4 bases, leaving 18 bases between the germline ends. Germline CDR1 is MGHDK and CDR2 is SYGVNS. The CDR3 bases are TGTGCCAGCAGTCCCTGGACGGCGGGGGATAATCAGCCCCAGCATTTT. The encoded protein is CASSPWTAGDNQPQHF.

This clonotype was seen a few times. The chain joins TRBV5-1 to TRBJ2-1; 14 bases line up with TRBD2. V was clipped by 5 bases and J by 7 bases; unmatched bases: 5. Germline CDR1 reads SGHRS; CDR2 reads YFSETQ. The CDR3 covers 15 residues. CDR3 sequence (DNA): TGCGCCAGCAGATTTCGGACTAGCGGGGGGAATGAGCAGTTCTTC. Translating gives CASRFRTSGGNEQFF.

This clonotype showed up many times. The V call is TRBV18, the J call TRBJ2-5; a weak D match, TRBD1 (6 bases). Germline loops: CDR1 KGHSH, CDR2 LQKENI. This CDR3 is 16 amino acids long. Trimming stripped 3 bases from V and 7 bases from J, with 21 bases between. This chain's CDR3 is CASSPPGQPSRGTQYF. DNA of the CDR3: TGTGCCAGCTCACCTCCGGGACAACCTTCTCGAGGGACCCAGTACTTC.

This clonotype was recorded at least ten times. The chain couples TRBV11-1 to TRBJ1-2; D remains unclear. The CDR3 extends over 13 amino acids. Trimming cost V 2 bases and J 8 bases, with 12 bases left between them. Germline loops: CDR1 SGHAT, CDR2 FQDESV (reference sequence). The CDR3 DNA sequence: TGTGCCAGCAGCTTAAGAAGGGAGTCGGGCTACACCTTC. Translating it yields CASSLRRESGYTF.

Worth noting for this clonotype: A much larger clone lies a single base off, so this may be a read error. The rearrangement joins TRBV5-5 to TRBJ1-1; the match to TRBD1 covers 7 bases. The CDR3 runs 15 residues. CDR1 and CDR2 from the germline V gene are SGHKS and YYEKEE (reference sequence). CDR3 in amino acids: CASSLGGGQDTEALF. In nucleotides, the CDR3 is TGTGCCAGCAGCTTGGGAGGGGGCCAAGACACTGAAGCTTTATTT.

This clonotype was detected many times. The rearrangement uses TRBV29-1 and TRBJ2-2, with 12 bases aligning to TRBD1. Germline trimming cut 4 bases from V and 2 bases from J; bases unmatched to any gene: 5. The CDR3 length is 16 residues. Per germline, CDR1 SQVTM and CDR2 ANQGSEA. CDR3 amino acids: CSVGDRGRSNTGELFF. CDR3 coding DNA: TGCAGCGTTGGGGACAGGGGGCGGTCAAACACCGGGGAGCTGTTTTTT.

The chain employs TRBV6-1 and TRBJ2-5; TRBD2 agrees at 7 bases. Trimming took 4 bases from V and 3 from J; bases not matched to a gene: 14. The germline V gene has CDR1 MNHNS and CDR2 SASEGT. The CDR3 spans 17 residues. The CDR3 DNA reads TGTGCCAGCAGTGGCCGGGACTATCGTCCGATCGAAGAGACCCAGTACTTC. As protein: CASSGRDYRPIEETQYF.

In this sample, this clonotype turned up many times. This chain uses TRBV15 with TRBJ2-3, with D possibly being TRBD1 or TRBD2 (5 bases each). Trimming shortened V by 1 base and J by 2 bases, and 7 bases separated the two germline ends. CDR3 length: 14 residues. Per germline, CDR1 LNHNV and CDR2 YYDKDF (reference sequence). The CDR3 is CATSRGGDTDTQYF. CDR3 DNA sequence: TGTGCCACCAGCAGAGGAGGGGACACAGATACGCAGTATTTT.

This clonotype was counted at least ten times. The genes are TRBV29-1 and TRBJ2-7; the match to TRBD1 covers 11 bases. The CDR3 runs 13 residues. Germline loops: CDR1 SQVTM, CDR2 ANQGSEA. The V gene end was trimmed by 4 bases and the J gene end by 4 bases; junction bases not matched to a gene: 3. DNA for the CDR3: TGCAGCGTTGGGGACAGGGGGGGTTACGAGCAGTACTTC. Protein: CSVGDRGGYEQYF.